One TCR beta chain is described in this entry. The sample originates from a study of T cell changes during pregnancy in multiple sclerosis. The V gene end was trimmed by 2 bases and the J gene end by 6 bases; junction bases not matched to a gene: 6. The CDR3 extends over 15 amino acids. Germline V gene sequence: CDR1 SGHAT, CDR2 FQDESV (reference sequence). Produced via immunoSEQ multiplex PCR; TCRdb's table is partial and in-frame only. The data contain 40,000 to 45,000 clones, about nine tenths of them seen just once; the ten biggest clones take up around 0.5%. The chain couples TRBV11-1 to TRBJ1-4; 7 nucleotides agree with TRBD1. This TCR came from a female donor with multiple sclerosis, enrolled in a pregnancy study. The sample here was CD4+ T cells from peripheral blood mononuclear cells, taken in the first trimester of pregnancy. This CDR3 reads CASSLTGTVHEKLFF. In nucleotides, the CDR3 is TGTGCCAGCAGCTTAACCGGGACAGTCCATGAAAAACTGTTTTTT.